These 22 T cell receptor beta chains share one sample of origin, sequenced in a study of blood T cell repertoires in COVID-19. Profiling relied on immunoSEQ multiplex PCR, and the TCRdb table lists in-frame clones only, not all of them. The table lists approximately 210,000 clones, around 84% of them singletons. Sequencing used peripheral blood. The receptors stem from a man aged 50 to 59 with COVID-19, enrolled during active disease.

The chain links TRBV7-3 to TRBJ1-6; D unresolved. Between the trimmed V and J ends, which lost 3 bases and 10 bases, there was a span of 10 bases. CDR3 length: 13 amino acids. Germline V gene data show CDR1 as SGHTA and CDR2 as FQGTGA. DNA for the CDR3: TGTGCCAGCAGCTTGGAGGAATTGTCACCCCTCCACTTT. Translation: CASSLEELSPLHF.

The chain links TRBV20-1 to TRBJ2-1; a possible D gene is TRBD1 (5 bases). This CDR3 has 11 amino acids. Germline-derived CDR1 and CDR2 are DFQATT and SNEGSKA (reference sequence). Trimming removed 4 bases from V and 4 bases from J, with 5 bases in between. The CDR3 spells CSAKGYNEQFF. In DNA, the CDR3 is TGCAGTGCTAAGGGGTACAATGAGCAGTTCTTC.

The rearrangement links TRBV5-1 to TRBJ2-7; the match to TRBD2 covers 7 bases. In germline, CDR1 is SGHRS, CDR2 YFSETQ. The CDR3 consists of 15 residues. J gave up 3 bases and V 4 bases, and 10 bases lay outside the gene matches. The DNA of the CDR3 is TGCGCCAGCAGCCAAACCTCCGGACTAGTCTACGAGCAGTACTTC. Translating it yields CASSQTSGLVYEQYF.

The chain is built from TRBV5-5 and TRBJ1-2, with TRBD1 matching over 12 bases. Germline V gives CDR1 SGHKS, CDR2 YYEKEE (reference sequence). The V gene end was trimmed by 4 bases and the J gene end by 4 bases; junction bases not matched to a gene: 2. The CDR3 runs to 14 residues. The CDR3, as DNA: TGTGCCAGCAGCCCGGGACAGGGGGCCTATGGCTACACCTTC. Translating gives CASSPGQGAYGYTF.

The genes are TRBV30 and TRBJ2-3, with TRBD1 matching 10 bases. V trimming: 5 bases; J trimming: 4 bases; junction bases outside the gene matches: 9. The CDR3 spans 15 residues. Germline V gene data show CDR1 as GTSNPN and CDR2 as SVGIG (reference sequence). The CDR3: CAWSRQGALADTQYF. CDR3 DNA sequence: TGTGCCTGGTCCCGACAGGGGGCCCTCGCAGATACGCAGTATTTT.

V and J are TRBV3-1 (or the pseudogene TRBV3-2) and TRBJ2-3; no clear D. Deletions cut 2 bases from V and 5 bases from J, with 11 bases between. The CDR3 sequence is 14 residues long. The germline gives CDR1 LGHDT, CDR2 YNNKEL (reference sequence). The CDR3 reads CASSQPPYGDTQYF. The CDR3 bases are TGTGCCAGCAGCCAACCACCGTACGGAGATACGCAGTATTTT.

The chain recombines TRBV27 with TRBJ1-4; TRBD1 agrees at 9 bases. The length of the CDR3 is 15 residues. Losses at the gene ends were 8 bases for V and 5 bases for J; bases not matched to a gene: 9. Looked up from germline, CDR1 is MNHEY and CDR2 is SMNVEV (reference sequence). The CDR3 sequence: CASAMMGQGNEKLFF. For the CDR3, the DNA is TGTGCCAGCGCGATGATGGGACAGGGAAATGAAAAACTGTTTTTT.

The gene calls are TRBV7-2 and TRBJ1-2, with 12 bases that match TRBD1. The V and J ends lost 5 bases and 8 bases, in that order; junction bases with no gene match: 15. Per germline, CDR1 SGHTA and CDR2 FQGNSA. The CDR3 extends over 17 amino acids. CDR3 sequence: CASSPRWDRGRRSGYTF. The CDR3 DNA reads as TGTGCCAGCAGCCCCCGCTGGGACAGGGGGCGAAGGAGCGGCTACACCTTC.

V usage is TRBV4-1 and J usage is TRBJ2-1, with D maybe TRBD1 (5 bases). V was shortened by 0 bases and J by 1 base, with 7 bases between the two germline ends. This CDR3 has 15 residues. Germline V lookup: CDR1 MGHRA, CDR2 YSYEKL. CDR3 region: CASSQDAGSYNEQFF. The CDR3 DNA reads TGCGCCAGCAGCCAAGATGCAGGGTCCTACAATGAGCAGTTCTTC.

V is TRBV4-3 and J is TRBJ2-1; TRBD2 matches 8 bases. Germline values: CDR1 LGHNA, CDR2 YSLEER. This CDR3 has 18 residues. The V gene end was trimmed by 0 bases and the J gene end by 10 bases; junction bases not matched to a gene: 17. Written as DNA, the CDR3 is TGCGCCAGCAGCCAAGACCCGGGGGGGCCTCGCCGGGGGGCGGAGCAGTTCTTC. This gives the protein CASSQDPGGPRRGAEQFF.

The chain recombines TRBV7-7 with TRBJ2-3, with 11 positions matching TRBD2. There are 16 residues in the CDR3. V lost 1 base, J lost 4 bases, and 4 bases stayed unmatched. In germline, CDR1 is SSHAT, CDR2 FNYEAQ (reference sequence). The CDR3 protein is CASSLGLAGGADTQYF. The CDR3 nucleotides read TGTGCCAGCAGCTTAGGTCTAGCGGGGGGCGCAGATACGCAGTATTTT. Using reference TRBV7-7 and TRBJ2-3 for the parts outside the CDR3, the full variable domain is GAGVSQSPRYKVTKRGQDVTLRCDPISSHATLYWYQQALGQGPEFLTYFNYEAQPDKSGLPSDRFSAERPEGSISTLTIQRTEQRDSAMYRCASSLGLAGGADTQYFGPGTRLTVL.

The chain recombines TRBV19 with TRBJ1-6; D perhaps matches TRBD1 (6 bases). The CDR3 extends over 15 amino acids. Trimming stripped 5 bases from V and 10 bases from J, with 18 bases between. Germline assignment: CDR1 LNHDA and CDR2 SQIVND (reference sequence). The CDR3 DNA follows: TGTGCCAGTAGTCCAGGACAGCGTCACGGCTCACCCCTCCACTTT. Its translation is CASSPGQRHGSPLHF.

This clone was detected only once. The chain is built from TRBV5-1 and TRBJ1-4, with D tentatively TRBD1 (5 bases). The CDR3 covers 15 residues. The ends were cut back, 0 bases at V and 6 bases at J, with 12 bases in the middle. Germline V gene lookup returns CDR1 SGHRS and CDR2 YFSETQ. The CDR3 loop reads CASSLEGRKDEKLFF. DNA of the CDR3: TGCGCCAGCAGCTTGGAGGGGAGGAAGGATGAAAAACTGTTTTTT.

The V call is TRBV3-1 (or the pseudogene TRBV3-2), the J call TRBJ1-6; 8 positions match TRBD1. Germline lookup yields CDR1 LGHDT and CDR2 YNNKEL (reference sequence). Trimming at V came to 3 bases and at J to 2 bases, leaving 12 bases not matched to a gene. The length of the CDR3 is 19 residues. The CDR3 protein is CASSHNRGSPFPYNSPLHF. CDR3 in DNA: TGTGCCAGCAGCCATAACAGGGGGAGTCCGTTCCCCTATAATTCACCCCTCCACTTT.

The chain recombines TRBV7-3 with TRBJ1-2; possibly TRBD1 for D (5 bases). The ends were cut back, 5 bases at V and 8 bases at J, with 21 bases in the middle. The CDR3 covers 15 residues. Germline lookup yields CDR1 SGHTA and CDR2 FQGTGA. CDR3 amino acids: CASSPNPTENGGYTF. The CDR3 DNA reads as TGTGCCAGCAGCCCGAACCCGACAGAAAATGGCGGCTACACCTTC.

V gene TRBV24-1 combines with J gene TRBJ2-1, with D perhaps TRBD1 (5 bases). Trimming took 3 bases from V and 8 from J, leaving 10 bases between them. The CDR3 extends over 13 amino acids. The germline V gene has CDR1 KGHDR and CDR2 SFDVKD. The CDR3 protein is CATSDPRVDEQFF. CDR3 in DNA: TGTGCCACCAGTGATCCCAGGGTCGATGAGCAGTTCTTC.

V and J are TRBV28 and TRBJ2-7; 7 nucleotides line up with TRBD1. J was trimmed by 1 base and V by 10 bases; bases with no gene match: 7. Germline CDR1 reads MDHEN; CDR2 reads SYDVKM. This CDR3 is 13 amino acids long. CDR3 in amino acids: CAILGGGSYEQYF. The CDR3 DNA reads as TGTGCCATCTTAGGGGGCGGGTCCTACGAGCAGTACTTC.

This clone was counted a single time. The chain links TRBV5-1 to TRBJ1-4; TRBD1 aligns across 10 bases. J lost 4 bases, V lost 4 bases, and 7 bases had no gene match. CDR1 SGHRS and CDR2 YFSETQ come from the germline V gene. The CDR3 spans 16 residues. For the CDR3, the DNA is TGCGCCAGCAGCGAGGGACGGACAGGGGGTAATGAAAAACTGTTTTTT. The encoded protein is CASSEGRTGGNEKLFF.

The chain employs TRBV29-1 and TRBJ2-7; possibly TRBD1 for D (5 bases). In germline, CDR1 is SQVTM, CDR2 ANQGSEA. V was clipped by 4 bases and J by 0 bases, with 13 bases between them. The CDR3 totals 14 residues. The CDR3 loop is CSVVQDPSSYEQYF. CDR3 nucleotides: TGCAGCGTTGTACAGGACCCAAGCTCCTACGAGCAGTACTTC.

The CDR3 sequence is CASRDSTNTGELFF. The CDR3 DNA reads TGTGCCAGCAGGGACAGTACTAACACCGGGGAGCTGTTTTTT. V and J are TRBV7-7 and TRBJ2-2; D possibly corresponds to TRBD1 (6 bases). Looked up from germline, CDR1 is SSHAT and CDR2 is FNYEAQ (reference sequence). Trimming shortened V by 6 bases and J by 2 bases, and 10 bases separated the two germline ends. CDR3 length equals 14 residues.

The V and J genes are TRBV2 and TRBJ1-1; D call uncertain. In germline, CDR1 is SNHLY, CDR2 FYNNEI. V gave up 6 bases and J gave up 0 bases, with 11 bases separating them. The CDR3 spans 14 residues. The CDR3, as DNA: TGTGCCAGCAGCCTGACACCTATGAACACTGAAGCTTTCTTT. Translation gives CASSLTPMNTEAFF.

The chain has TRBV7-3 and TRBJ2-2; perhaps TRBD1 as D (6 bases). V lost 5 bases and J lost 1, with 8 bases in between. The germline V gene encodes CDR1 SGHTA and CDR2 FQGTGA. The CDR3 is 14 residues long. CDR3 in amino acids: CASSQGQNTGELFF. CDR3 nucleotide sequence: TGTGCCAGCAGCCAGGGGCAGAACACCGGGGAGCTGTTTTTT. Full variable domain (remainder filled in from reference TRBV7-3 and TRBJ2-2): GAGVSQTPSNKVTEKGKYVELRCDPISGHTALYWYRQSLGQGPEFLIYFQGTGAADDSGLPNDRFFAVRPEGSVSTLKIQRTERGDSAVYLCASSQGQNTGELFFGEGSRLTVL.